This is a list of T cell receptor beta chains from one sample in a study of molecular identifiers for immune sequencing clone quantification. TCRdb ran MiXCR on the PCR reads and lists one entry per CDR3 protein. The table has about 640,000 distinct CDR3 sequences, about 20% seen once. Sequencing was performed on naive CD8+ T cells from blood, with Jurkat cell RNA spiked in. These TCRs come from a human donor in good health. Some libraries in this study had Jurkat cell RNA spiked in. Both conserved end residues are part of each CDR3. Each record gives: clone size, J gene, D gene, V gene, CDR3 DNA, CDR3 protein. D genes are given only for firm matches. For some rows the clone size is stated as once, few or many, or as a class when expanded; others skip it.

clone size: many; J gene: TRBJ1-5; D gene: -; V gene: TRBV4-1; CDR3 DNA: TGCGCCAGCAGCCAAGAACGGGGAGACAACAATCAGCCCCAGCATTTT; CDR3 protein: CASSQERGDNNQPQHF
clone size: few; J gene: TRBJ2-2; D gene: -; V gene: TRBV2; CDR3 DNA: TGTGCCAGCAGTAACGGGCCAGGCAAGAACACCGGGGAGCTGTTTTTT; CDR3 protein: CASSNGPGKNTGELFF
clone size: -; J gene: TRBJ1-6; D gene: TRBD1; V gene: TRBV27; CDR3 DNA: TGTGCCAGCAGTTTCGGGACAGGGCTTTCACCCCTCCACTTT; CDR3 protein: CASSFGTGLSPLHF
clone size: -; J gene: TRBJ1-1; D gene: -; V gene: TRBV19; CDR3 DNA: TGTGCCAGTAGTATAGCCCCGAACACTGAAGCTTTCTTT; CDR3 protein: CASSIAPNTEAFF
clone size: many; J gene: TRBJ2-3; D gene: -; V gene: TRBV7-9; CDR3 DNA: TGTGCCAGCAGCCCCGCGGTGGGCACAGATACGCAGTATTTT; CDR3 protein: CASSPAVGTDTQYF
clone size: few; J gene: TRBJ2-2; D gene: TRBD1; V gene: TRBV27; CDR3 DNA: TGTGCCAGCGGCACCGGGACAGGGGACACCGGGGAGCTGTTTTTT; CDR3 protein: CASGTGTGDTGELFF
clone size: many; J gene: TRBJ1-5; D gene: -; V gene: TRBV7-8; CDR3 DNA: TGTGCCAGACCCGGGACACCTAACTTCAATCAGCCCCAGCATTTT; CDR3 protein: CARPGTPNFNQPQHF
clone size: -; J gene: TRBJ1-1; D gene: -; V gene: TRBV4-3; CDR3 DNA: TGCGCCAGCAGCCAAGTATGGTCGAGGAGGGGAGAAGCTTTCTTT; CDR3 protein: CASSQVWSRRGEAFF
clone size: many; J gene: TRBJ1-1; D gene: -; V gene: TRBV11-2; CDR3 DNA: TGTGCCAGCAGCTTAGTCGGGGGCGAGATGGAAGCTTTCTTT; CDR3 protein: CASSLVGGEMEAFF
clone size: many; J gene: TRBJ2-7; D gene: TRBD2; V gene: TRBV20-1; CDR3 DNA: TGCAGTGCTAGAGATCTAGCGGGAGGGAGATACGAGCAGTACTTC; CDR3 protein: CSARDLAGGRYEQYF
clone size: many; J gene: TRBJ2-2; D gene: -; V gene: TRBV7-9; CDR3 DNA: TGTGCCAGCAGCCGGGATTACACCGGGGAGCTGTTTTTT; CDR3 protein: CASSRDYTGELFF
clone size: -; J gene: TRBJ2-3; D gene: -; V gene: TRBV14; CDR3 DNA: TGTGCCAGCAGCGGTCTCCGCGGGTTGGATACGCAGTATTTT; CDR3 protein: CASSGLRGLDTQYF
clone size: -; J gene: TRBJ2-7; D gene: -; V gene: TRBV6-1; CDR3 DNA: TGTGCCAGCAGTCAGACACAGAGACTACCCTACGAGCAGTACTTC; CDR3 protein: CASSQTQRLPYEQYF
clone size: many; J gene: TRBJ2-7; D gene: TRBD1; V gene: TRBV4-3; CDR3 DNA: TGCGCCAGCAGCCAGAACCCCTCCGGGACAGGGTTCGACGAGCAGTACTTC; CDR3 protein: CASSQNPSGTGFDEQYF
clone size: many; J gene: TRBJ2-4; D gene: -; V gene: TRBV7-6; CDR3 DNA: TGTGCCAGCAGCTTAGCGCCGGTTGGGGAAGAGGCCAAAAACATTCAGTACTTC; CDR3 protein: CASSLAPVGEEAKNIQYF
clone size: many; J gene: TRBJ2-7; D gene: -; V gene: TRBV5-6; CDR3 DNA: TGTGCCAGCAGTTACAGGGATCGATTGTACTTC; CDR3 protein: CASSYRDRLYF
clone size: many; J gene: TRBJ2-3; D gene: -; V gene: TRBV3-1; CDR3 DNA: TGTGCCAGCAGCCACATGAACACAGATACGCAGTATTTT; CDR3 protein: CASSHMNTDTQYF
clone size: -; J gene: TRBJ1-1; D gene: -; V gene: TRBV10-3; CDR3 DNA: TGTGCCATCAGTGGGAGAATGGGGGTGAACACTGAAGCTTTCTTT; CDR3 protein: CAISGRMGVNTEAFF
clone size: many; J gene: TRBJ2-3; D gene: -; V gene: TRBV5-4; CDR3 DNA: TGTGCCAGCAGCTTGAAAGGGGGGCTAGATACGCAGTATTTT; CDR3 protein: CASSLKGGLDTQYF
clone size: many; J gene: TRBJ2-3; D gene: -; V gene: TRBV13; CDR3 DNA: TGTGCCAGCAGCCTAGGCGGGACTGCTCCACATACGCAGTATTTT; CDR3 protein: CASSLGGTAPHTQYF
clone size: few; J gene: TRBJ2-5; D gene: -; V gene: TRBV12-3/TRBV12-4; CDR3 DNA: TGTGCCAGCAGCGCCACCCACGAGACCCAGTACTTC; CDR3 protein: CASSATHETQYF
clone size: many; J gene: TRBJ2-6; D gene: -; V gene: TRBV28; CDR3 DNA: TGTGCCAGCAGCTATACAGGGCTTGGGGCCAACGTCCTGACTTTC; CDR3 protein: CASSYTGLGANVLTF
clone size: -; J gene: TRBJ2-1; D gene: -; V gene: TRBV11-2; CDR3 DNA: TGTGCCAGCAGGAGGGCAGGGCAAGAAAGTGAGCAGTTCTTC; CDR3 protein: CASRRAGQESEQFF
clone size: few; J gene: TRBJ2-7; D gene: -; V gene: TRBV30; CDR3 DNA: TGTGCCTGGAGTGTTCGGGGGGCGCAATACGAGCAGTACTTC; CDR3 protein: CAWSVRGAQYEQYF
clone size: many; J gene: TRBJ2-1; D gene: TRBD1; V gene: TRBV6-5; CDR3 DNA: TGTGCCAGCAGTTACGCCGGGACAGGGCGGAATGAGCAGTTCTTC; CDR3 protein: CASSYAGTGRNEQFF
clone size: many; J gene: TRBJ2-3; D gene: -; V gene: TRBV6-4; CDR3 DNA: TGTGCCAGCAGTGAAGATGTAGGAGGGGACGAGGATACGCAGTATTTT; CDR3 protein: CASSEDVGGDEDTQYF
clone size: many; J gene: TRBJ2-5; D gene: -; V gene: TRBV6-5; CDR3 DNA: TGTGCCAGCAGTTACCTGACAGGATCGCAAGAGACCCAGTACTTC; CDR3 protein: CASSYLTGSQETQYF
clone size: many; J gene: TRBJ1-1; D gene: -; V gene: TRBV20-1; CDR3 DNA: TGCAGTGCTCACGACCGGGCCTTGAACACTGAAGCTTTCTTT; CDR3 protein: CSAHDRALNTEAFF
clone size: many; J gene: TRBJ2-3; D gene: TRBD2; V gene: TRBV6-5; CDR3 DNA: TGTGCCAGCACCGGGGGGTTCGGCACAGATACGCAGTATTTT; CDR3 protein: CASTGGFGTDTQYF
clone size: -; J gene: TRBJ2-5; D gene: TRBD2; V gene: TRBV30; CDR3 DNA: TGTGCCTGGAGTGTACTGGGGGAGGGGATCACCGAGACCCAGTACTTC; CDR3 protein: CAWSVLGEGITETQYF
clone size: few; J gene: TRBJ1-3; D gene: -; V gene: TRBV11-2; CDR3 DNA: TGTGCCAGCAGCTCTGCGGGGGTTACTGGAAACACCATATATTTT; CDR3 protein: CASSSAGVTGNTIYF
clone size: many; J gene: TRBJ1-1; D gene: -; V gene: TRBV27; CDR3 DNA: TGTGCCAGCAGTGCAACGCAGGGGTTCACTGAAGCTTTCTTT; CDR3 protein: CASSATQGFTEAFF
clone size: -; J gene: TRBJ2-3; D gene: -; V gene: TRBV15; CDR3 DNA: TGTGCCACCAGCAGCCGGGACCGAACAACAGATACGCAGTATTTT; CDR3 protein: CATSSRDRTTDTQYF
clone size: many; J gene: TRBJ2-7; D gene: -; V gene: TRBV18; CDR3 DNA: TGTGCCAGCTCACCACTAGAGGGGTACGAGCAGTACTTC; CDR3 protein: CASSPLEGYEQYF
clone size: many; J gene: TRBJ1-1; D gene: -; V gene: TRBV7-8; CDR3 DNA: TGTGCCAGCAGCTACGCCCGGGGGCAAAGTGAAGCTTTCTTT; CDR3 protein: CASSYARGQSEAFF
clone size: -; J gene: TRBJ2-7; D gene: TRBD2; V gene: TRBV4-2; CDR3 DNA: TGTGCCAGCAGCCCCACGGAACTAGCGGGAGGGCCCAACGAGCAGTACTTC; CDR3 protein: CASSPTELAGGPNEQYF
clone size: many; J gene: TRBJ2-7; D gene: TRBD1; V gene: TRBV5-4; CDR3 DNA: TGTGCCAGCAGCGTGACAGGGACCAACGAGCAGTACTTC; CDR3 protein: CASSVTGTNEQYF
clone size: -; J gene: TRBJ2-4; D gene: -; V gene: TRBV11-3; CDR3 DNA: TGTGCCAGCAGCTTCCTTTGGGGGCTTGCCAAAAACATTCAGTACTTC; CDR3 protein: CASSFLWGLAKNIQYF
clone size: many; J gene: TRBJ2-5; D gene: -; V gene: TRBV7-6; CDR3 DNA: TGTGCCAGCAGCTTAGGATTATATCTACAAGAGACCCAGTACTTC; CDR3 protein: CASSLGLYLQETQYF
clone size: few; J gene: TRBJ2-7; D gene: -; V gene: TRBV4-1; CDR3 DNA: TGCGCCAGCAGCCAAAAGGGAGGACCTGCCTCTGCCTACGAGCAGTACTTC; CDR3 protein: CASSQKGGPASAYEQYF
clone size: once; J gene: TRBJ2-1; D gene: TRBD2; V gene: TRBV27; CDR3 DNA: TGTGCCAGCAGACCTCGGGGTAGCGGGCCAGTAGCCTCCTACAATGAGCAGTTCTTC; CDR3 protein: CASRPRGSGPVASYNEQFF
clone size: many; J gene: TRBJ2-6; D gene: TRBD2; V gene: TRBV13; CDR3 DNA: TGTGCCAGCAGCTTTGCGGGAGGTAGCCTGACTTTC; CDR3 protein: CASSFAGGSLTF
clone size: many; J gene: TRBJ2-3; D gene: TRBD2; V gene: TRBV20-1; CDR3 DNA: TGCAGTGCTAGAAAAAGCGGGACGCTGTCAGATACGCAGTATTTT; CDR3 protein: CSARKSGTLSDTQYF
clone size: many; J gene: TRBJ2-1; D gene: -; V gene: TRBV7-2; CDR3 DNA: TGTGCCAGCAGCCCCGCTGGGGGTACGTACAATGAGCAGTTCTTC; CDR3 protein: CASSPAGGTYNEQFF
clone size: few; J gene: TRBJ2-1; D gene: TRBD2; V gene: TRBV18; CDR3 DNA: TGTGCCAGCTCACGGCGGGAGGCCAGAAACAATGAGCAGTTCTTC; CDR3 protein: CASSRREARNNEQFF
clone size: few; J gene: TRBJ2-7; D gene: -; V gene: TRBV19; CDR3 DNA: TGTGCCAGTAGTATGGGCAGTGGATACTCCTACGAGCAGTACTTC; CDR3 protein: CASSMGSGYSYEQYF
clone size: once; J gene: TRBJ2-7; D gene: -; V gene: TRBV28; CDR3 DNA: TGTGCCAGCGGTTGGGGGGGCTCCGAGCAGTACTTC; CDR3 protein: CASGWGGSEQYF
clone size: few; J gene: TRBJ2-5; D gene: TRBD2; V gene: TRBV7-9; CDR3 DNA: TGTGCCAGCAGCCTACTAGCGGGAGGGCCCTCGGGGGAGACCCAGTACTTC; CDR3 protein: CASSLLAGGPSGETQYF
clone size: -; J gene: TRBJ2-1; D gene: TRBD2; V gene: TRBV4-3; CDR3 DNA: TGCGCCAGCAGCCAAGACGCTAGCGGGAGGGCCCGGTACAATGAGCAGTTCTTC; CDR3 protein: CASSQDASGRARYNEQFF
clone size: -; J gene: TRBJ2-5; D gene: -; V gene: TRBV11-2; CDR3 DNA: TGTGCCAGCAGCGCAGGTGCAGGGGGGGCCGGGGAGACCCAGTACTTC; CDR3 protein: CASSAGAGGAGETQYF
clone size: many; J gene: TRBJ2-1; D gene: -; V gene: TRBV20-1; CDR3 DNA: TGCAGTGCCACAATGAGAACAAACAATGAGCAGTTCTTC; CDR3 protein: CSATMRTNNEQFF
clone size: once; J gene: TRBJ2-1; D gene: -; V gene: TRBV30; CDR3 DNA: TGTGCCCGGCAGTTTCGCTATGAGCAGTTCTTC; CDR3 protein: CARQFRYEQFF
clone size: many; J gene: TRBJ1-5; D gene: -; V gene: TRBV28; CDR3 DNA: TGTGCCAGCAGTTTATCCCTTCAGGGCAATCAGCCCCAGCATTTT; CDR3 protein: CASSLSLQGNQPQHF
clone size: many; J gene: TRBJ2-7; D gene: TRBD1; V gene: TRBV13; CDR3 DNA: TGTGCCAGCAGCCCGGACAGGGAACCCTATAGTGTGGACTTC; CDR3 protein: CASSPDREPYSVDF